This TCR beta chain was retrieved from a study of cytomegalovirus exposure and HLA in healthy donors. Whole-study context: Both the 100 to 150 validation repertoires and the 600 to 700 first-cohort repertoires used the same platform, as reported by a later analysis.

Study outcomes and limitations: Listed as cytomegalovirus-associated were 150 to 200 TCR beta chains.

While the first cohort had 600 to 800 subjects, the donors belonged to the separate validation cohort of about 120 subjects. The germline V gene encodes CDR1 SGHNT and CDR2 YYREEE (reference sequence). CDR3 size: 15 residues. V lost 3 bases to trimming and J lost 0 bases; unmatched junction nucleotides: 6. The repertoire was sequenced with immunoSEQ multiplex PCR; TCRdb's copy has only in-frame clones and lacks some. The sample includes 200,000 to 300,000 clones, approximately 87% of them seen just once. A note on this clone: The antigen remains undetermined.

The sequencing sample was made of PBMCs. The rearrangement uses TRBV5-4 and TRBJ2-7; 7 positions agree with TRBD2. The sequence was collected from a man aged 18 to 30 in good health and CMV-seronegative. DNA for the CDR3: TGTGCCAGCAGCTCCCGGGGGGACCCCTCCTACGAGCAGTACTTC. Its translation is CASSSRGDPSYEQYF. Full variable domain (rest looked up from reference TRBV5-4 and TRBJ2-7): ETGVTQSPTHLIKTRGQQVTLRCSSQSGHNTVSWYQQALGQGPQFIFQYYREEENGRGNFPPRFSGLQFPNYSSELNVNALELDDSALYLCASSSRGDPSYEQYFGPGTRLTVT.